A few counts support the clone carrying this T cell receptor (beta chain). The ends were cut back, 1 base at V and 3 bases at J, with 13 bases in the middle. There are 17 residues in the CDR3. Per germline, CDR1 SEHNR and CDR2 FQNEAQ (reference sequence). The sample is drawn from a study of blood T cell repertoires in COVID-19. This table comes from immunoSEQ multiplex PCR, and its TCRdb copy is limited to in-frame clones, with some not included. The sample consists of hundreds of thousands of clones, approximately 86% of them appearing once. All recovered Cohort 3 donors got two negative PCRs, got clearance, or saw symptom resolution.

The TCR comes from a woman aged 18-35 years who had recovered from COVID-19. The sequenced sample consisted of PBMCs or T cells enriched from blood (not recorded which). The rearrangement uses TRBV7-9 and TRBJ1-6; D not certain. The CDR3 loop reads CASSLGQPRDYNSPLHF. CDR3 coding DNA: TGTGCCAGCAGCTTAGGGCAACCCCGGGACTATAATTCACCCCTCCACTTT.